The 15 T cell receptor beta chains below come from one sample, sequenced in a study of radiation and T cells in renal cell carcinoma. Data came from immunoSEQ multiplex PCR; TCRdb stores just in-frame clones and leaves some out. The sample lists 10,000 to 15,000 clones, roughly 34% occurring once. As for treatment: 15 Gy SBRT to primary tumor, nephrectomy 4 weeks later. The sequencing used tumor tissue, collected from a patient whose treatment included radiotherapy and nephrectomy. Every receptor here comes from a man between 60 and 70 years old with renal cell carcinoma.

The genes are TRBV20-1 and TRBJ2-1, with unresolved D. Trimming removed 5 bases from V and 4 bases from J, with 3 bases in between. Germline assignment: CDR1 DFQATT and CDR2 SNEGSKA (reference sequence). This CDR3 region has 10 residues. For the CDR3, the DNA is TGCAGTGCTGGATACAATGAGCAGTTCTTC. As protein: CSAGYNEQFF.

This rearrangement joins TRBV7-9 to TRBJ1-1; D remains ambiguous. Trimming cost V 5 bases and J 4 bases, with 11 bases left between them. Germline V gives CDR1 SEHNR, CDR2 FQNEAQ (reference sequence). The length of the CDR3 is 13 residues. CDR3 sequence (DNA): TGTGCCAGCAGCCTCACTCTGGGCACTGAAGCTTTCTTT. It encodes CASSLTLGTEAFF.

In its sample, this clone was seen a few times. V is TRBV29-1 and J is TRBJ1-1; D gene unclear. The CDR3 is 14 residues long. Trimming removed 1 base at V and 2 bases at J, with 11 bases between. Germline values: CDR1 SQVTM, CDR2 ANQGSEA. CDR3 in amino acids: CSVEAGPLNTEAFF. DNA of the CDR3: TGCAGCGTTGAAGCCGGGCCCCTCAACACTGAAGCTTTCTTT.

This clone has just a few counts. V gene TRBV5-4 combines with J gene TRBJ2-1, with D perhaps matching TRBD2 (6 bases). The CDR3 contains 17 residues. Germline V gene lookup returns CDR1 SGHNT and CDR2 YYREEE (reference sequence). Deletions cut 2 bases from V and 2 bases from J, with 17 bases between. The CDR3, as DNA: TGTGCCAGCAGCTTCGGAGGGTCCCAAGGGACCTACAATGAGCAGTTCTTC. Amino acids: CASSFGGSQGTYNEQFF.

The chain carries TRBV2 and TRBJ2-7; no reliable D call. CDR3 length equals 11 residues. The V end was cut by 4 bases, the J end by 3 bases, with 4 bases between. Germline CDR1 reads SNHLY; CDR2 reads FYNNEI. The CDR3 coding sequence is TGTGCCAGCAGTGTTTTCTACGAGCAGTACTTC. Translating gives CASSVFYEQYF.

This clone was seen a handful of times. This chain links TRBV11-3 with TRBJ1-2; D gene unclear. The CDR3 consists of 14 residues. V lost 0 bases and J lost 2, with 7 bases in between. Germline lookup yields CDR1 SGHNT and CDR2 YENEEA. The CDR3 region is CASSLETGNYGYTF. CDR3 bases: TGTGCCAGCAGCTTAGAGACGGGGAACTATGGCTACACCTTC.

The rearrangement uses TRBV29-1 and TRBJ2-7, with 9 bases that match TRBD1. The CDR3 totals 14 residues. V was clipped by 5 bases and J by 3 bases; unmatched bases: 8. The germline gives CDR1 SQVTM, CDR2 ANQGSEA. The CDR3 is CSVSMNRGHYEQYF. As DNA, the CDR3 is TGCAGCGTTTCTATGAACAGGGGGCACTACGAGCAGTACTTC.

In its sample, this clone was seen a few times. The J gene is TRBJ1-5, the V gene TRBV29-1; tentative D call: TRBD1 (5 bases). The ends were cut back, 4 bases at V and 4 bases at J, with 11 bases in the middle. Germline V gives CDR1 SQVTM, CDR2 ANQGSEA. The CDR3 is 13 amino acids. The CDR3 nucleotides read TGCAGCGTTGCTGGGGGTGTTAATCAGCCCCAGCATTTT. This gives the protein CSVAGGVNQPQHF.

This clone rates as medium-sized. CDR3 protein: CASSPAGSWGYTF. The CDR3 bases are TGTGCCAGCAGCCCAGCGGGGTCGTGGGGCTACACCTTC. The chain is built from TRBV7-6 and TRBJ1-2; D unclear. From germline, CDR1 is SGHVS and CDR2 FNYEAQ. This CDR3 region has 13 residues. V lost 5 bases and J lost 8, with 15 bases in between.

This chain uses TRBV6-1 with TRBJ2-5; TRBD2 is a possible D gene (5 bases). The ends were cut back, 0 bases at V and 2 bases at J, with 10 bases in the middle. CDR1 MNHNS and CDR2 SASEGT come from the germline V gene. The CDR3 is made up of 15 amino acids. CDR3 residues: CASSEAPGGQETQYF. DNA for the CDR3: TGTGCCAGCAGTGAAGCGCCAGGAGGACAAGAGACCCAGTACTTC.

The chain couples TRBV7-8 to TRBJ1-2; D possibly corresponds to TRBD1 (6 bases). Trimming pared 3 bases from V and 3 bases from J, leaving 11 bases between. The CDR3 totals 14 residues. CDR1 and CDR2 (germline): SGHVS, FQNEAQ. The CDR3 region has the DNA TGTGCCAGCAGCTTGAGGGGGATAGACTATGGCTACACCTTC. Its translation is CASSLRGIDYGYTF.

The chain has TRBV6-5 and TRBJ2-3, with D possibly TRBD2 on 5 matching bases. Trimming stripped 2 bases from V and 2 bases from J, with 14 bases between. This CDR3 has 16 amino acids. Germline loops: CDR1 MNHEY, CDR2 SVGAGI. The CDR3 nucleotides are TGTGCCAGCAGTTACACCGCGGGCGGGTTCACAGATACGCAGTATTTT. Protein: CASSYTAGGFTDTQYF.

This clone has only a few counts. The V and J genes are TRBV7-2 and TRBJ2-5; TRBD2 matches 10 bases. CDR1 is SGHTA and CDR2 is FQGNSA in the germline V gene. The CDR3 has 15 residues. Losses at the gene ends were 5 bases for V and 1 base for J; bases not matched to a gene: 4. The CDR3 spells CASSDSGGFQETQYF. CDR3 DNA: TGTGCCAGCAGCGATAGCGGGGGGTTCCAAGAGACCCAGTACTTC.

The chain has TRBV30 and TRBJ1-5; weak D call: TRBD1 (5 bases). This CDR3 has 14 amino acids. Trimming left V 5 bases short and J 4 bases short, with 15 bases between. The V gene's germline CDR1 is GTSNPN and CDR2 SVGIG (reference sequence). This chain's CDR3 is CAWAPGLGNQPQHF. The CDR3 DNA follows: TGTGCCTGGGCCCCAGGGCTCGGGAATCAGCCCCAGCATTTT.

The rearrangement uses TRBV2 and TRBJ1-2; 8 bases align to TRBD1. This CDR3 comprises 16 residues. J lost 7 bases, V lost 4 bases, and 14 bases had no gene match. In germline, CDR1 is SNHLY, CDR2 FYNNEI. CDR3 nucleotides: TGTGCCAGCAGTGGGCAGAGACCACAGGGGGGAGTTGGCTACACCTTC. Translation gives CASSGQRPQGGVGYTF.